This T cell receptor (beta chain) was captured in a study of metastatic and nonmetastatic thyroid tumors. Study-wide context: Across peripheral blood and tumor or nodule tissue samples taken from malignant and benign thyroid patients, the repertoires were compared with one another.

TCRdb reanalyzed the PCR reads with MiXCR. In the table there are 37,000 or so clones, about 17% of which are singletons. The CDR3 extends over 14 amino acids. Looked up from germline, CDR1 is DFQATT and CDR2 is SNEGSKA (reference sequence). V lost 0 bases and J lost 0; bases outside the gene matches: 1. This clone occurred many times. The entire patient cohort was treatment-naive prior to thyroid surgery. The source of this sequence is a female donor with papillary thyroid cancer or a benign thyroid nodule (not recorded which). Some clones in this sample may be carry-over from other donors' samples. Sequenced sample: blood. The chain recombines TRBV20-1 with TRBJ1-1; 7 bases agree with TRBD1. As DNA, the CDR3 is TGCAGTGCTAGAGAAGGGACAGTGAACACTGAAGCTTTCTTT. Translated, it gives CSAREGTVNTEAFF.